Sequencing of this T cell receptor beta chain was carried out in a study of cytomegalovirus exposure and HLA in healthy donors. Study background: One earlier analysis, a look at 150 million to 200 million T cells, found about 100 million unique TCR beta sequences.

In the PCR, 60 Vbeta and 13 Jbeta primers were used. Only in-frame clones appear in the TCRdb table, and some are missing; sequencing was by immunoSEQ multiplex PCR. This table holds fewer than 100,000 clones, 6% to 9% found once. This clone was counted between two and nine times. Germline V gene lookup returns CDR1 SGHAT and CDR2 FQNNGV. Losses at the gene ends were 5 bases for V and 0 bases for J; bases not matched to a gene: 6. The CDR3 contains 16 residues. The sequenced sample was PBMCs. This TCR was recovered from a man in his forties or fifties in good health and CMV-seronegative. The chain is built from TRBV11-2 and TRBJ1-1, with 10 bases identical to TRBD1. CDR3 DNA sequence: TGTGCCAGCAGCCCCGGGACAGGGGCCATGAACACTGAAGCTTTCTTT. Residues: CASSPGTGAMNTEAFF.